These 9 T cell receptor beta chains share one sample of origin, sequenced in a study of CD8 T cells in Susac syndrome. RNA amounts of roughly 0.45 to 1 ug underwent reverse transcription with random hexamers. MiXCR, run by TCRdb on the immunoSEQ multiplex PCR reads, gives a single entry per CDR3 protein. The sample lists roughly 180,000 distinct CDR3 sequences, about 93% occurring once. Specimen: CD4+ T cells from PBMCs. The receptors come from a human donor with Susac syndrome.

CDR3 loop: CASSQGSRENQPQHF. CDR3 DNA: TGTGCCAGCAGCCAAGGATCACGGGAGAATCAGCCCCAGCATTTT. The J gene is TRBJ1-5, the V gene TRBV3-1; D unresolved. Trimming took 1 base from V and 4 from J, leaving 11 bases between them. The CDR3 totals 15 residues. Per germline, CDR1 LGHDT and CDR2 YNNKEL (reference sequence). The full variable domain, with the rest looked up from reference TRBV3-1 and TRBJ1-5, is DTAVSQTPKYLVTQMGNDKSIKCEQNLGHDTMYWYKQDSKKFLKIMFSYNNKELIINETVPNRFSPKSPDKAHLNLHINSLELGDSAVYFCASSQGSRENQPQHFGDGTRLSIL.

J is TRBJ1-5 and V is TRBV30, with a possible D match to TRBD1 (5 bases). The V end lost 5 bases, the J end lost 0 bases, and 8 bases lay between the germline ends. Germline CDR1 GTSNPN, CDR2 SVGIG (reference sequence). The CDR3 loop spans 13 amino acids. CDR3 DNA sequence: TGTGCCTGGGGAGGGGATAGCAATCAGCCCCAGCATTTT. It encodes CAWGGDSNQPQHF.

This chain joins TRBV7-2 and TRBJ2-1; 7 bases line up with TRBD1. Germline assignment: CDR1 SGHTA and CDR2 FQGNSA. Trimming at V came to 1 base and at J to 15 bases, leaving 9 bases not matched to a gene. There are 13 residues in the CDR3. The chain's CDR3 is CASSLDRGRGGFF. CDR3 DNA: TGTGCCAGCAGCTTAGATAGGGGGCGCGGTGGGTTCTTC. The full variable domain, rest sourced from reference TRBV7-2 and TRBJ2-1, is GAGVSQSPSNKVTEKGKDVELRCDPISGHTALYWYRQSLGQGLEFLIYFQGNSAPDKSGLPSDRFSAERTGGSVSTLTIQRTQQEDSAVYLCASSLDRGRGGFFGPGTRLTVL.

The rearrangement uses TRBV28 and TRBJ1-5; unclear D gene. The CDR3 contains 15 residues. The V and J ends lost 7 bases and 5 bases respectively, with 18 bases between them. Germline V gene data show CDR1 as MDHEN and CDR2 as SYDVKM. CDR3 residues: CASNPLQAGYQPQHF. DNA of the CDR3: TGTGCCAGCAACCCTTTACAAGCTGGCTATCAGCCCCAGCATTTT.

The CDR3 coding sequence is TGTGCCAGCAAGAGGGGGAATGATGGCTACACCTTC. Protein: CASKRGNDGYTF. The chain recombines TRBV2 with TRBJ1-2, with D perhaps matching TRBD1 (6 bases). Between the trimmed V and J ends, which lost 7 bases and 6 bases, there was a span of 12 bases. Germline V gives CDR1 SNHLY, CDR2 FYNNEI. This CDR3 has 12 amino acids.

The chain is built from TRBV12-3 or TRBV12-4 and TRBJ1-1; 11 nucleotides match TRBD1. The ends lost 4 bases at V and 9 bases at J; junction bases unmatched: 10. The CDR3 totals 15 residues. CDR3 sequence: CASSWEGQGGSKAFF. CDR3 nucleotides: TGTGCCAGCAGTTGGGAGGGACAGGGGGGGTCGAAAGCTTTCTTT.

The chain employs TRBV20-1 and TRBJ2-5; TRBD1 aligns across 7 bases. Per germline, CDR1 DFQATT and CDR2 SNEGSKA (reference sequence). J lost 7 bases, V lost 0 bases, and 5 bases had no gene match. The CDR3 loop spans 13 amino acids. CDR3 loop: CSAREQGIATQYF. The CDR3 DNA reads TGCAGTGCTAGAGAACAGGGGATCGCGACCCAGTACTTC.

The chain has TRBV7-6 and TRBJ2-5, with 8 bases matching TRBD2. Germline V gene sequence: CDR1 SGHVS, CDR2 FNYEAQ. J lost 5 bases, V lost 4 bases, and 12 bases had no gene match. This CDR3 is 16 amino acids long. CDR3 in amino acids: CASSSRGERELETQYF. The DNA for the CDR3 is TGTGCCAGCAGCTCCCGAGGGGAGCGGGAGCTGGAGACCCAGTACTTC.

The chain couples TRBV20-1 to TRBJ2-7, with 7 bases lining up with TRBD1. Germline CDR1 DFQATT, CDR2 SNEGSKA (reference sequence). The CDR3 extends over 15 amino acids. Trimming cost V 3 bases and J 3 bases; bases outside gene matches: 11. The CDR3 DNA follows: TGCAGTGCTAGGCCTAGACCGGGACAGAGCTACGAGCAGTACTTC. This gives the protein CSARPRPGQSYEQYF.